One and the same sample provided the 10 T cell receptor beta chains below, sequenced in a study of vaccination effects on CD4 cells after COVID-19. Having been cultured for under twelve days, the cells underwent CD4+ T cell isolation. Participants each got two BNT162b2 or mRNA-1273 vaccine doses. Some clones are missing from TCRdb's copy, which holds only in-frame ones; the method was immunoSEQ multiplex PCR. The sample includes around 40,000 clones, around 70% of them seen just once. Which antigens these TCRs recognize remains unknown. The sample consisted of CD4+ T cells from PBMCs cultured without peptide, taken after COVID-19 vaccination. These receptor sequences come from a human donor who received a COVID-19 vaccine.

This chain connects TRBV7-9 to TRBJ2-3, with 12 bases aligning to TRBD2. Germline CDR1 reads SEHNR; CDR2 reads FQNEAQ (reference sequence). V shed 2 bases, J shed 0 bases, and the junction held 6 bases outside the gene matches. This CDR3 contains 18 residues. The CDR3 is CASSLSWTSGVSTDTQYF. CDR3 DNA: TGTGCCAGCAGCTTAAGTTGGACTAGCGGGGTTAGCACAGATACGCAGTATTTT. The variable domain in full, completed from reference TRBV7-9 and TRBJ2-3, reads DTGVSQNPRHKITKRGQNVTFRCDPISEHNRLYWYRQTLGQGPEFLTYFQNEAQLEKSRLLSDRFSAERPKGSFSTLEIQRTEQGDSAMYLCASSLSWTSGVSTDTQYFGPGTRLTVL.

The chain employs TRBV24-1 and TRBJ1-2; D is ambiguous. Germline V gives CDR1 KGHDR, CDR2 SFDVKD. The CDR3 totals 12 residues. The germline V and J ends were trimmed by 6 bases and 5 bases, with 9 bases remaining between them. CDR3 protein: CATSRPGYGYTF. The CDR3 bases are TGTGCCACCAGTCGCCCGGGGTATGGCTACACCTTC.

This clone was recorded only once. V is TRBV10-3 and J is TRBJ2-5; 9 nucleotides agree with TRBD1. The CDR3 has 17 amino acids. Germline lookup yields CDR1 ENHRY and CDR2 SYGVKD. V was pared by 6 bases and J by 2 bases, with 13 bases of the junction left unmatched. CDR3 DNA: TGTGCCATCAGCCCGGGACAGGGAGTGGGACAACAAGAGACCCAGTACTTC. Translated: CAISPGQGVGQQETQYF.

V gene TRBV6-6 combines with J gene TRBJ2-7; TRBD2 agrees at 13 bases. Germline CDR1 reads MNHNY; CDR2 reads SVGAGI (reference sequence). The length of the CDR3 is 13 residues. Trimming took 10 bases from V and 3 from J; bases not matched to a gene: 3. CDR3: CATGTSGDYEQYF. The CDR3 DNA reads TGTGCCACCGGGACTAGCGGGGACTACGAGCAGTACTTC.

CDR3 DNA sequence: TGTGCCAGCAGGCGACTAGCGGGCGGAGACATAAGCACCGGGGAGCTGTTTTTT. Its translation: CASRRLAGGDISTGELFF. This chain connects TRBV7-6 to TRBJ2-2, with TRBD2 matching over 10 bases. The V and J ends lost 6 bases and 4 bases, in that order; junction bases with no gene match: 14. The CDR3 is made up of 18 amino acids. The germline V gene encodes CDR1 SGHVS and CDR2 FNYEAQ.

This sequence joins TRBV6-5 and TRBJ2-2; D is possibly TRBD2 (6 bases). The CDR3 loop spans 13 amino acids. Germline V CDR1 and CDR2: MNHEY, SVGAGI. The V gene lost 7 bases and the J gene lost 7 bases, with 13 bases spanning the gap. CDR3 nucleotides: TGTGCCAGCAACCCCTCGGGAGTCGGGGAGCTGTTTTTT. Protein product: CASNPSGVGELFF.

In its sample, this clone was seen a few times. The genes are TRBV29-1 and TRBJ1-2; no firm D call. Between the trimmed V and J ends, which lost 4 bases and 4 bases, there was a span of 10 bases. Germline loops: CDR1 SQVTM, CDR2 ANQGSEA. CDR3 length: 12 amino acids. The CDR3 region is CSVGRAGYGYTF. In DNA form, the CDR3 reads TGCAGCGTTGGGAGGGCAGGCTATGGCTACACCTTC.

V is TRBV29-1 and J is TRBJ2-2; TRBD2 agrees at 9 bases. The germline V gene encodes CDR1 SQVTM and CDR2 ANQGSEA. V lost 4 bases and J lost 2; bases outside the gene matches: 8. The CDR3 has 16 amino acids. For the CDR3, the DNA is TGCAGCGTTGGATTTAGCGGGGGAGGAAACACCGGGGAGCTGTTTTTT. It translates to CSVGFSGGGNTGELFF.

CDR3 sequence reads: CASSEGLAGGLNEQYF. CDR3 in DNA: TGTGCCAGCAGCGAGGGACTAGCGGGAGGGTTGAACGAGCAGTACTTC. This sequence joins TRBV7-6 and TRBJ2-7; 16 bases fit TRBD2. From germline, CDR1 is SGHVS and CDR2 FNYEAQ. Trimming took 5 bases from V and 5 from J; bases not matched to a gene: 6. CDR3 length: 16 amino acids.

The chain uses TRBV19 and TRBJ1-5; D is undetermined. V was cut by 5 bases and J by 7 bases, with 18 bases left in between. CDR3 length: 15 residues. In germline, CDR1 is LNHDA, CDR2 SQIVND (reference sequence). The CDR3 loop is CASSDAPGLSQPQHF. The CDR3 bases are TGTGCCAGTAGTGACGCCCCGGGTCTGAGCCAGCCCCAGCATTTT.